A selection of T cell receptor beta chains follows, all from one sample in a study of cytomegalovirus exposure and HLA in healthy donors. Profiling relied on immunoSEQ multiplex PCR, and the TCRdb table lists in-frame clones only, not all of them. In the table there are some 76,000 clones, 78% of which are singletons. Sequencing was performed on PBMCs. The receptor source for this set is a woman between 35 and 50 years old in good health and CMV-seropositive. Each CDR3 is given with its conserved first and last residue. Fields, in order: D gene, clone size, V gene, J gene, CDR3 DNA, CDR3 protein. The D gene is left open where the match is weak. The listing skips clone size in some rows; elsewhere it reads once, few, many or a size class.

D gene: TRBD1; clone size: .; V gene: TRBV7-9; J gene: TRBJ1-4; CDR3 DNA: TGTGCCAGCAGCTGGACAGGAAATGTGGGTGAAAAACTGTTTTTT; CDR3 protein: CASSWTGNVGEKLFF
D gene: TRBD1; clone size: .; V gene: TRBV18; J gene: TRBJ2-5; CDR3 DNA: TGTGCCAGCTCTCAGGGGGCACAAGAGACCCAGTACTTC; CDR3 protein: CASSQGAQETQYF
D gene: TRBD1; clone size: .; V gene: TRBV6-4; J gene: TRBJ1-1; CDR3 DNA: TGTGCCAGCAGCACTGGGACAGGGGTGGGCACTGAAGCTTTCTTT; CDR3 protein: CASSTGTGVGTEAFF
D gene: .; clone size: .; V gene: TRBV28; J gene: TRBJ1-5; CDR3 DNA: TGTGCCAGCAGTTTACGTGGGGAGGGTAGGCAGCCCCAGCATTTT; CDR3 protein: CASSLRGEGRQPQHF
D gene: .; clone size: .; V gene: TRBV7-2; J gene: TRBJ2-7; CDR3 DNA: TGTGCCAGCAGCTTAAGATCAGGGGACGACGAGCAGTACTTC; CDR3 protein: CASSLRSGDDEQYF
D gene: TRBD1; clone size: .; V gene: TRBV4-3; J gene: TRBJ2-7; CDR3 DNA: TGCGCCAGCAGCCAAGGGACAGGGGGCTCCTACGAGCAGTACTTC; CDR3 protein: CASSQGTGGSYEQYF
D gene: TRBD1; clone size: .; V gene: TRBV9; J gene: TRBJ2-6; CDR3 DNA: TGTGCCAGCAGCGCGACGACTCCGGGACAGAGCTCTGGGGCCAACGTCCTGACTTTC; CDR3 protein: CASSATTPGQSSGANVLTF
D gene: TRBD1; clone size: .; V gene: TRBV19; J gene: TRBJ1-1; CDR3 DNA: TGTGCCAGTAGTGCAACAGGGGTAACTGAAGCTTTCTTT; CDR3 protein: CASSATGVTEAFF
D gene: .; clone size: .; V gene: TRBV7-9; J gene: TRBJ1-5; CDR3 DNA: TGTGCCAGCAGCCGTTTCCCCCTTAGCAATCAGCCCCAGCATTTT; CDR3 protein: CASSRFPLSNQPQHF
D gene: .; clone size: .; V gene: TRBV28; J gene: TRBJ2-7; CDR3 DNA: TGTGCCAGCAGTCGACAGGAGTGGGGCTACGAGCAGTACTTC; CDR3 protein: CASSRQEWGYEQYF
D gene: TRBD1; clone size: few; V gene: TRBV9; J gene: TRBJ2-7; CDR3 DNA: TGTGCCAGCAGCGTAACCCTGAGAGGGGGCTGGAACGAGCAGTACTTC; CDR3 protein: CASSVTLRGGWNEQYF
D gene: .; clone size: .; V gene: TRBV7-7; J gene: TRBJ2-1; CDR3 DNA: TGTGCCAGCAGCTTAAGTGACGGGTCGGGGCAGTTCTTC; CDR3 protein: CASSLSDGSGQFF
D gene: .; clone size: .; V gene: TRBV28; J gene: TRBJ1-2; CDR3 DNA: TGTGCCAGCAGTTTGTCCAGGGAAGGCTATGGCTACACCTTC; CDR3 protein: CASSLSREGYGYTF
D gene: .; clone size: .; V gene: TRBV6-4; J gene: TRBJ2-3; CDR3 DNA: TGTGCCAGCAGTGCGAGATCCACAGATACGCAGTATTTT; CDR3 protein: CASSARSTDTQYF
D gene: TRBD1; clone size: .; V gene: TRBV6-1; J gene: TRBJ2-7; CDR3 DNA: TGTGCCAGCACCCTTCTAGGGACAGTATCCTACGAGCAGTACTTC; CDR3 protein: CASTLLGTVSYEQYF
D gene: TRBD1; clone size: .; V gene: TRBV30; J gene: TRBJ2-5; CDR3 DNA: TGTGCCTCGACAGGGGCAGAGACCCAGTACTTC; CDR3 protein: CASTGAETQYF
D gene: .; clone size: .; V gene: TRBV5-1; J gene: TRBJ2-7; CDR3 DNA: TGCGCCAGCAGTCTCCAGACGGGGGAGCAGTACTTC; CDR3 protein: CASSLQTGEQYF
D gene: TRBD1; clone size: once; V gene: TRBV5-1; J gene: TRBJ2-3; CDR3 DNA: TGCGCCAGCAGCCCCGGCCGGGACAGGGGAACAGATACGCAGTATTTT; CDR3 protein: CASSPGRDRGTDTQYF
D gene: TRBD1; clone size: .; V gene: TRBV10-3; J gene: TRBJ1-4; CDR3 DNA: TGTGCCATCAGTGAGTCTTGGACAGGGACCCTGTTTTTT; CDR3 protein: CAISESWTGTLFF
D gene: .; clone size: .; V gene: TRBV7-2; J gene: TRBJ2-3; CDR3 DNA: TGTGCCAGTAGACAGAGCACAGATACGCAGTATTTT; CDR3 protein: CASRQSTDTQYF
D gene: TRBD2; clone size: .; V gene: TRBV5-1; J gene: TRBJ2-3; CDR3 DNA: TGCGCCAGCAGCTACGAGTTTCGGGGGGAGATAGATACGCAGTATTTT; CDR3 protein: CASSYEFRGEIDTQYF
D gene: TRBD1; clone size: .; V gene: TRBV15; J gene: TRBJ2-3; CDR3 DNA: TGTGCCACCAGCAGGGGACAGGAGGTGCGCACAGATACGCAGTATTTT; CDR3 protein: CATSRGQEVRTDTQYF
D gene: TRBD1; clone size: .; V gene: TRBV7-9; J gene: TRBJ1-4; CDR3 DNA: TGTTCCAGCAGCCTACAGGGGGCCGGGGGCCCTAATGAAAAACTGTTTTTT; CDR3 protein: CSSSLQGAGGPNEKLFF
D gene: TRBD2; clone size: few; V gene: TRBV2; J gene: TRBJ2-7; CDR3 DNA: TGTGCCAGCAGTGTAAGAGACAAACTCCGGGGGGAGTACTTC; CDR3 protein: CASSVRDKLRGEYF
D gene: .; clone size: .; V gene: TRBV27; J gene: TRBJ1-3; CDR3 DNA: TGTGCCAGCAGTTTGTCCGGGGCTGGAAACACCATATATTTT; CDR3 protein: CASSLSGAGNTIYF
D gene: .; clone size: .; V gene: TRBV6-1; J gene: TRBJ1-5; CDR3 DNA: TGTGCCAGCAGCAAGACAGGAGACAATCAGCCCCAGCATTTT; CDR3 protein: CASSKTGDNQPQHF
D gene: .; clone size: .; V gene: TRBV19; J gene: TRBJ1-1; CDR3 DNA: TGTGCCAGTAGTACAGGGGACCCGCCTGAAGCTTTCTTT; CDR3 protein: CASSTGDPPEAFF
D gene: .; clone size: .; V gene: TRBV5-1; J gene: TRBJ2-5; CDR3 DNA: TGCGCCAGCACGGCGGGGGAGACCCAGTACTTC; CDR3 protein: CASTAGETQYF
D gene: TRBD2; clone size: .; V gene: TRBV27; J gene: TRBJ2-3; CDR3 DNA: TGTGCCAGCAGGTTTAGCGGGGGGGGTCCAGATACGCAGTATTTT; CDR3 protein: CASRFSGGGPDTQYF
D gene: TRBD1; clone size: .; V gene: TRBV5-6; J gene: TRBJ1-2; CDR3 DNA: TGTGCCAGCAGCCCCGGGACAGGGGGATTCTATGGCTACACCTTC; CDR3 protein: CASSPGTGGFYGYTF
D gene: .; clone size: .; V gene: TRBV5-6; J gene: TRBJ1-2; CDR3 DNA: TGTGCCAGCAGCTTAGGAGGGGCCTATGGCTACACCTTC; CDR3 protein: CASSLGGAYGYTF
D gene: .; clone size: .; V gene: TRBV2; J gene: TRBJ2-6; CDR3 DNA: TGTGCCAGACAATCAGGGAACTCTGGGGCCAACGTCCTGACTTTC; CDR3 protein: CARQSGNSGANVLTF
D gene: TRBD2; clone size: .; V gene: TRBV7-7; J gene: TRBJ2-4; CDR3 DNA: TGTGCCAGCAGCTTAGAAGCGGGGAAAAACATTCAGTACTTC; CDR3 protein: CASSLEAGKNIQYF
D gene: .; clone size: few; V gene: TRBV28; J gene: TRBJ1-5; CDR3 DNA: TGTGCCAGCAGCACCGTACAGGGATCAAATCAGCCCCAGCATTTT; CDR3 protein: CASSTVQGSNQPQHF
D gene: .; clone size: .; V gene: TRBV7-2; J gene: TRBJ1-6; CDR3 DNA: TGTGCCAGCAGACTCAGCGATCGGGATAATTCACCCCTCCACTTT; CDR3 protein: CASRLSDRDNSPLHF
D gene: TRBD2; clone size: .; V gene: TRBV7-2; J gene: TRBJ2-3; CDR3 DNA: TGTGCCAGCAGCTTACGACTAGCGGGGGGCCTTAGCACAGATACGCAGTATTTT; CDR3 protein: CASSLRLAGGLSTDTQYF
D gene: TRBD2; clone size: .; V gene: TRBV5-1; J gene: TRBJ2-3; CDR3 DNA: TGCGCCAGCAGCTTGGATGGGACTAGGGCGGATACGCAGTATTTT; CDR3 protein: CASSLDGTRADTQYF
D gene: TRBD2; clone size: few; V gene: TRBV2; J gene: TRBJ2-3; CDR3 DNA: TGTGCCAGCAGTGGGGACTACTCAAATACGCAGTATTTT; CDR3 protein: CASSGDYSNTQYF
D gene: .; clone size: few; V gene: TRBV7-2; J gene: TRBJ2-1; CDR3 DNA: TGTGCCAGCAGCTTAGGGCCCGGGACTTACAATGAGCAGTTCTTC; CDR3 protein: CASSLGPGTYNEQFF
D gene: .; clone size: .; V gene: TRBV7-2; J gene: TRBJ1-3; CDR3 DNA: TGTGCCAGCAGCTTACCAGAACCTGGAAACACCATATATTTT; CDR3 protein: CASSLPEPGNTIYF
D gene: .; clone size: .; V gene: TRBV7-2; J gene: TRBJ2-3; CDR3 DNA: TGTGCAGGGGCCGCTAGGTGGACAGATACGCAGTATTTT; CDR3 protein: CAGAARWTDTQYF
D gene: .; clone size: .; V gene: TRBV7-2; J gene: TRBJ2-3; CDR3 DNA: TGTGCCAGCAGCTTACATCAGGGAGATACGCAGTATTTT; CDR3 protein: CASSLHQGDTQYF
D gene: .; clone size: .; V gene: TRBV16; J gene: TRBJ2-1; CDR3 DNA: TGTGCCAGCAGCCGCGGACAGAACTCCTACAATGAGCAGTTCTTC; CDR3 protein: CASSRGQNSYNEQFF
D gene: .; clone size: .; V gene: TRBV2; J gene: TRBJ2-3; CDR3 DNA: TGTGCCAGCAGCTTACTAGCCGGGGTCGCAGATACGCAGTATTTT; CDR3 protein: CASSLLAGVADTQYF
D gene: .; clone size: .; V gene: TRBV2; J gene: TRBJ1-2; CDR3 DNA: TGTGCCAGCAGAGAAACAGGAGCGAACTATGGCTACACCTTC; CDR3 protein: CASRETGANYGYTF
D gene: TRBD1; clone size: .; V gene: TRBV7-6; J gene: TRBJ2-7; CDR3 DNA: TGTGCCAGCAGCCCGGCGACAGGGGCCTACGAGCAGTACTTC; CDR3 protein: CASSPATGAYEQYF
D gene: TRBD1; clone size: .; V gene: TRBV6-1; J gene: TRBJ1-2; CDR3 DNA: TGTGCCAGCAGTGAAACCTTCACAGGGGGCTATGGCTACACCTTC; CDR3 protein: CASSETFTGGYGYTF
D gene: TRBD1; clone size: .; V gene: TRBV5-1; J gene: TRBJ1-4; CDR3 DNA: TGCGCCAGCAGCCCTCTAGGGACAGGAAAAGGGGTAAAACTGTTTTTT; CDR3 protein: CASSPLGTGKGVKLFF
D gene: .; clone size: .; V gene: TRBV6-1; J gene: TRBJ1-5; CDR3 DNA: TGTGCCAGCAGTGATCAGGCCGTCGGAGGTCAGCCCCAGCATTTT; CDR3 protein: CASSDQAVGGQPQHF
D gene: .; clone size: .; V gene: TRBV2; J gene: TRBJ2-3; CDR3 DNA: TGTGCCAGCAGCCGAGACTCAAATACGCAGTATTTT; CDR3 protein: CASSRDSNTQYF
D gene: TRBD2; clone size: .; V gene: TRBV11-2; J gene: TRBJ2-1; CDR3 DNA: TGTGCCAGCAGCTTAGTCGAGCGGGGAGGTGAGCAGTTCTTC; CDR3 protein: CASSLVERGGEQFF
D gene: .; clone size: .; V gene: TRBV27; J gene: TRBJ1-4; CDR3 DNA: TGTGCCAGCAGCCAGGGAAGATTTTTTGAAAAACTGTTTTTT; CDR3 protein: CASSQGRFFEKLFF
D gene: .; clone size: .; V gene: TRBV6-1; J gene: TRBJ1-1; CDR3 DNA: TGTGCCAGCAGTGAAGTAGACAGTCGCGCTGAAGCTTTCTTT; CDR3 protein: CASSEVDSRAEAFF
D gene: TRBD2; clone size: .; V gene: TRBV7-9; J gene: TRBJ2-3; CDR3 DNA: TGTGCTAGAGCGGGGGGCCATGGAGATACGCAGTATTTT; CDR3 protein: CARAGGHGDTQYF
D gene: .; clone size: .; V gene: TRBV19; J gene: TRBJ2-1; CDR3 DNA: TGTGCCAGTAGTATCACAGTCTACAATGAGCAGTTCTTC; CDR3 protein: CASSITVYNEQFF